Listed below are T cell receptor beta chains from one sample, sequenced in a study of regulatory T cells in long-lasting Graves disease. TCRdb re-analysed the multiplex PCR reads in MiXCR, keeping a single row per CDR3 protein. The sample lists 350,000 to 500,000 distinct CDR3 sequences, approximately 22% occurring once. The sample in question was peripheral blood mononuclear cells (PBMCs), obtained when the disease was refractory, from a patient treated with antithyroid drugs. Source of these receptors: a female donor with Graves disease. The CDR3 runs from the conserved cysteine through the conserved F or W. The D gene is left open where the match is weak. Only part of the rows carry a size: once, few, many, or a class if the clone is expanded.

CDR3 length | J gene | D gene | V gene | clone size | CDR3 DNA | CDR3 protein
16 | TRBJ2-2 | TRBD2 | TRBV10-3 | - | TGTGCCATCAGGGTTTCTAGCGGGAACCAAATCGGGGAGCTGTTTTTT | CAIRVSSGNQIGELFF
13 | TRBJ2-2 | - | TRBV5-6 | - | TGTGCCAGCAGCTTTCAGGGGCCCGGGGAGCTGTTTTTT | CASSFQGPGELFF
14 | TRBJ2-2 | - | TRBV4-1 | - | TGCGCCAGCAGCCAGGAGGCGAACACCGGGGAGCTGTTTTTT | CASSQEANTGELFF
13 | TRBJ2-2 | - | TRBV19 | few | TGTGCCAGCCGGGACATTGGCACCGGGGAGCTGTTTTTT | CASRDIGTGELFF
15 | TRBJ2-1 | TRBD2 | TRBV6-2/TRBV6-3 | - | TGTGCCAGCAGCAAAAGCGGGAGTTCCTACAATGAGCAGTTCTTC | CASSKSGSSYNEQFF
15 | TRBJ1-3 | TRBD1 | TRBV29-1 | few | TGCAGCGTTGAAGATAAAAGAGGGGGCGTCGGCACCATATATTTT | CSVEDKRGGVGTIYF
15 | TRBJ2-5 | TRBD2 | TRBV29-1 | many | TGCAGCGTTGCTCGGACTAGCGGGAGTGTGGAGACCCAGTACTTC | CSVARTSGSVETQYF
14 | TRBJ2-7 | TRBD1 | TRBV28 | many | TGTGCCAGCAGTTTAACAGGGGGTCCCTACGAGCAGTACTTC | CASSLTGGPYEQYF
15 | TRBJ2-6 | TRBD1 | TRBV28 | few | TGTGCCAGCAGTGCCAGGGGGCCTGGGGCCAACGTCCTGACTTTC | CASSARGPGANVLTF
14 | TRBJ2-2 | - | TRBV2 | many | TGTGCCAGCAGTGAGGCCACCAACACCGGGGAGCTGTTTTTT | CASSEATNTGELFF
20 | TRBJ1-1 | TRBD1 | TRBV28 | many | TGTGCCAGCAGTCTACCAACATTGGACAGGGCTTTAATCCGGAACACTGAAGCTTTCTTT | CASSLPTLDRALIRNTEAFF
15 | TRBJ1-1 | TRBD1 | TRBV6-1 | - | TGTGCCAGCAGGACAGGGGATAGGCTAAACACTGAAGCTTTCTTT | CASRTGDRLNTEAFF
14 | TRBJ1-1 | - | TRBV10-2 | - | TGCGCCAGCAGCAGCGCGTATTCGAACACTGAAGCTTTCTTT | CASSSAYSNTEAFF
13 | TRBJ2-7 | TRBD1 | TRBV24-1 | - | TGTGCCACCAGTCGGACAGGGATCTACGAGCAGTACTTC | CATSRTGIYEQYF
13 | TRBJ1-1 | TRBD1 | TRBV28 | many | TGTGCCAGCAGGAAAACAGGGGGCACTGAAGCTTTCTTT | CASRKTGGTEAFF
16 | TRBJ2-2 | - | TRBV5-5 | many | TGTGCCAGCACCCACAGCGCGGGGTCGGGCACCGGGGAGCTGTTTTTT | CASTHSAGSGTGELFF
14 | TRBJ1-4 | - | TRBV30 | - | TGTGCCTGGAGTCTACAGGGCATTAATGAAAAACTGTTTTTT | CAWSLQGINEKLFF
15 | TRBJ1-4 | TRBD1 | TRBV7-6 | many | TGTGCCAGCAGCTGGGGACAGGGGAACAATGAAAAACTGTTTTTT | CASSWGQGNNEKLFF
16 | TRBJ2-6 | - | TRBV27 | few | TGTGCCAGCAGTCGTTATTTCAGCTCTGGGGCCAACGTCCTGACTTTC | CASSRYFSSGANVLTF
17 | TRBJ2-5 | TRBD2 | TRBV6-5 | many | TGTGCCAGCAGTTACTCCGGGACTAGCGGGAGGAGGGAGACCCAGTACTTC | CASSYSGTSGRRETQYF
15 | TRBJ1-6 | TRBD1 | TRBV28 | - | TGTGCCAGCAGTGGGGGACAGCGGGACAATTCACCCCTCCACTTT | CASSGGQRDNSPLHF
16 | TRBJ2-1 | TRBD2 | TRBV11-1 | - | TGTGCCAGCAGCTTAGGGGGCGGGAGGGTACACAATGAGCAGTTCTTC | CASSLGGGRVHNEQFF